This T cell receptor beta chain was identified during a study of follicular helper T cells after annual influenza vaccination. Findings and limits, study-wide: Undersampling of the much larger non-cTfh compartments could not be excluded for influenza clone enrichment. Yearly vaccinations repeatedly recalled conserved clonotypes in ICOS+CD38+ cTfh.

This CDR3 region has 13 residues. CDR1 MNHNY and CDR2 SVGAGI come from the germline V gene (reference sequence). Trimming took off 5 bases at V and 4 bases at J, with 11 bases between the two ends. Using immunoSEQ multiplex PCR, the repertoire was profiled, and TCRdb retains in-frame clones only, with some absent. Of some 9,900 clones in the sample, approximately 82% were seen once. Time point described: 2014-2015 season, 7 days after vaccination. Adults were given seasonal inactivated influenza vaccine, and blood CD4 subsets were sorted before and after vaccination. This clone has a handful of counts. No antigen is known for it.

The sample here was CXCR5- memory CD4+ T cells sorted from blood, taken 7 days after influenza vaccination. The gene calls are TRBV6-6 and TRBJ1-2; D perhaps matches TRBD1 (5 bases). The sequence came from an adult who received the influenza vaccine. Written as DNA, the CDR3 is TGTGCCAGCAGTCCCCAGGGCCCCTATGGCTACACCTTC. Translating it yields CASSPQGPYGYTF.